These 6 T cell receptor beta chains were sequenced from one sample in a study of shared clonotypes between healthy human individuals. Naive CD8 cells were CD45RO-negative, positively selected for CCR7, excluding terminally differentiated effector memory CD45RA+ cells. This table comes from immunoSEQ multiplex PCR, and its TCRdb copy is limited to in-frame clones, with some not included. The sample includes hundreds of thousands of clones, 80% to 95% of them seen just once. The sequenced sample was naive CD8+ T cells sorted from blood. These receptors were taken from a man aged 30 to 39 in good health.

The chain uses TRBV4-1 and TRBJ1-1, with no clear D. Germline V gene data show CDR1 as MGHRA and CDR2 as YSYEKL. V was shortened by 2 bases and J by 3 bases, with 7 bases between the two germline ends. The CDR3 sequence is 13 residues long. This CDR3 reads CASSQLGDTEAFF. The CDR3 DNA sequence: TGCGCCAGCAGCCAACTAGGAGACACTGAAGCTTTCTTT.

The chain has TRBV2 and TRBJ2-1; unclear D gene. Germline CDR1 and CDR2: SNHLY and FYNNEI. There are 10 residues in the CDR3. The V and J ends lost 8 bases and 10 bases respectively, with 9 bases between them. CDR3 in amino acids: CASQPEEQFF. The DNA for the CDR3 is TGTGCCAGCCAACCGGAGGAGCAGTTCTTC.

This clone showed up just once. A junction boundary mismatches the germline segment, possibly from a read error. The genes are TRBV5-5 and TRBJ2-7; a possible D gene is TRBD1 (6 bases). Per the germline V gene, CDR1 is SGHKS and CDR2 is YYEKEE (reference sequence). The CDR3 runs 14 residues. The CDR3 DNA follows: TGCGCCAGCAGCCAAACCGGGACATTCTACGAGCAGTACTTC. It specifies CASSQTGTFYEQYF.

This clone appeared once. The chain uses TRBV19 and TRBJ2-7, with D hard to call. CDR1 is LNHDA, CDR2 SQIVND, per germline (reference sequence). This CDR3 has 13 amino acids. V shed 5 bases and J shed 4 bases, with 12 bases lying between them. DNA for the CDR3: TGTGCCAGTAGTCAAACCGTCCCGTACGAGCAGTACTTC. As protein: CASSQTVPYEQYF.

In this sample, this clone turned up a few times. The chain recombines TRBV11-2 with TRBJ2-3; D is unresolved. Looked up from germline, CDR1 is SGHAT and CDR2 is FQNNGV. Trimming shortened V by 0 bases and J by 0 bases, and 7 bases separated the two germline ends. The CDR3 has 15 amino acids. CDR3 nucleotides: TGTGCCAGCAGCTTAGAGGCAGCGAGCACAGATACGCAGTATTTT. As protein: CASSLEAASTDTQYF.

The V and J genes are TRBV28 and TRBJ2-7; 9 bases map to TRBD2. The junction had 21 bases not matched to a gene; V was cut back by 7 bases and J by 2 bases. The CDR3 sequence is 19 residues long. The germline CDR1 and CDR2 sequences are MDHEN and SYDVKM. The CDR3 DNA reads as TGTGCCAGCAACATCCCGGGTAGGAACCTGTCTAGCGGGACCTACGAGCAGTACTTC. The encoded protein is CASNIPGRNLSSGTYEQYF.